These 13 T cell receptor beta chains were sequenced from one sample in a study of cytomegalovirus exposure and HLA in healthy donors. This PCR relied on a set of 60 Vbeta primers and 13 Jbeta primers. Only in-frame clones appear in the TCRdb table, and some are missing; sequencing was by immunoSEQ multiplex PCR. The sample lists some 200,000 clones; 82% were seen once. Material: PBMCs. These receptors came from a woman aged 40 to 50 in good health and CMV-seronegative.

The genes are TRBV7-2 and TRBJ2-7; D not certain. Trimming took off 2 bases at V and 4 bases at J, with 12 bases between the two ends. The germline gives CDR1 SGHTA, CDR2 FQGNSA. The CDR3 totals 14 residues. The CDR3 region is CASSLIADGYEQYF. The CDR3 DNA reads TGTGCCAGCAGCTTAATTGCGGATGGATACGAGCAGTACTTC.

This rearrangement joins TRBV29-1 to TRBJ2-1; TRBD1 is a possible D gene (6 bases). The germline V gene has CDR1 SQVTM and CDR2 ANQGSEA. The germline V and J ends were trimmed by 6 bases and 4 bases, with 16 bases remaining between them. This CDR3 is 14 amino acids long. The CDR3 region is CSVGQFQGYNEQFF. The CDR3 DNA sequence: TGCAGCGTAGGACAGTTTCAGGGATACAATGAGCAGTTCTTC.

The chain has TRBV10-3 and TRBJ2-2; 9 bases agree with TRBD1. Trimming removed 10 bases from V and 6 bases from J; junction bases left unmatched: 9. Germline V gene lookup returns CDR1 ENHRY and CDR2 SYGVKD. This CDR3 contains 14 residues. CDR3 sequence: CASKPGQGAGELFF. The CDR3 DNA reads TGTGCCAGCAAACCGGGACAGGGAGCCGGGGAGCTGTTTTTT.

The chain has TRBV9 and TRBJ1-5; D remains unclear. CDR1 and CDR2 (germline): SGDLS, YYNGEE. Deletions cut 5 bases from V and 5 bases from J, with 14 bases between. The CDR3 extends over 14 amino acids. The CDR3 spells CASSGGLDDQPQHF. In nucleotides, the CDR3 is TGTGCCAGCAGTGGAGGGCTGGACGATCAGCCCCAGCATTTT.

The chain couples TRBV21-1 to TRBJ2-7; TRBD2 is taken as the D call from the table, unchecked against the DNA. TRBV21-1 corresponds to a pseudogene. The CDR3 extends over 19 amino acids. CDR3 in DNA: TGTGCCAGAAACCTATCGGCGCAGGGGGTAGCGGGACTATCCTACGAGCAGTACTTC. Translated: CARNLSAQGVAGLSYEQYF.

On this clone itself: The identical CDR3 is also encoded by other nucleotide sequences in the sample. J is TRBJ1-2 and V is TRBV27, with D possibly TRBD1 on 5 matching bases. CDR1 is MNHEY and CDR2 is SMNVEV in the germline V gene (reference sequence). V shed 0 bases and J shed 8 bases, with 10 bases lying between them. The CDR3 contains 13 residues. The DNA of the CDR3 is TGTGCCAGCAGTTTATCGGGGGGTTACGGCTACACCTTC. This sequence encodes CASSLSGGYGYTF.

V and J are TRBV2 and TRBJ2-3, with D maybe TRBD2 (6 bases). Germline loops: CDR1 SNHLY, CDR2 FYNNEI. V was pared by 6 bases and J by 2 bases, with 12 bases between. The CDR3 length is 14 residues. DNA of the CDR3: TGTGCCAGCAGCCCAAGGACTACCACAGATACGCAGTATTTT. This translates into CASSPRTTTDTQYF.

The V gene is TRBV28, the J gene TRBJ1-5; TRBD1 matches 8 bases. The J segment lost 2 bases and the V segment lost 6 bases, leaving 15 bases of the junction unmatched. Germline values: CDR1 MDHEN, CDR2 SYDVKM. The CDR3 runs 18 residues. CDR3 in DNA: TGTGCCAGCAGCCTGGGACAGGCCCTTGGTTATGGCAATCAGCCCCAGCATTTT. Protein sequence: CASSLGQALGYGNQPQHF.

V gene TRBV2 combines with J gene TRBJ2-7, with D tentatively TRBD1 (6 bases). The ends were cut back, 2 bases at V and 2 bases at J, with 13 bases in the middle. CDR1 is SNHLY and CDR2 is FYNNEI in the germline V gene. CDR3 length equals 15 residues. Here the CDR3 reads CASSEQGTVAYEQYF. CDR3 nucleotides: TGTGCCAGCAGTGAACAGGGGACGGTCGCCTACGAGCAGTACTTC. The full variable domain, its missing parts supplied by reference TRBV2 and TRBJ2-7, is EPEVTQTPSHQVTQMGQEVILRCVPISNHLYFYWYRQILGQKVEFLVSFYNNEISEKSEIFDDQFSVERPDGSNFTLKIRSTKLEDSAMYFCASSEQGTVAYEQYFGPGTRLTVT.

This clone was counted once. The V call is TRBV7-2, the J call TRBJ2-3, with D unclear. Deletions cut 2 bases from V and 7 bases from J, with 16 bases between. The CDR3 contains 15 residues. Germline-derived CDR1 and CDR2 are SGHTA and FQGNSA. The CDR3 DNA is TGTGCCAGCAGCTTAATCGGGTCCGAAAGAAATACGCAGTATTTT. Protein sequence: CASSLIGSERNTQYF.

The chain links TRBV27 to TRBJ2-1; weak D call: TRBD2 (6 bases). This CDR3 region has 14 residues. Trimming removed 9 bases from V and 4 bases from J, with 16 bases in between. The germline CDR1 and CDR2 sequences are MNHEY and SMNVEV (reference sequence). The CDR3 bases are TGTGCCAGTAAACCTTTAGGGACTTACAATGAGCAGTTCTTC. Its protein is CASKPLGTYNEQFF.

A single count supports this clone. This chain joins TRBV18 and TRBJ2-5; D is possibly TRBD1 (6 bases). Germline V gives CDR1 KGHSH, CDR2 LQKENI. The CDR3 runs 14 residues. The V end lost 6 bases, the J end lost 1 base, and 12 bases lay between the germline ends. CDR3 residues: CASSPQGIQETQYF. CDR3 in DNA: TGTGCCAGCTCCCCCCAGGGGATCCAAGAGACCCAGTACTTC.

The genes are TRBV2 and TRBJ2-3; 8 nucleotides match TRBD2. CDR1 SNHLY and CDR2 FYNNEI come from the germline V gene. This CDR3 spans 15 amino acids. The ends lost 3 bases at V and 0 bases at J; junction bases unmatched: 2. CDR3 DNA sequence: TGTGCCAGCAGTGATCCTAGCGGGAGCACAGATACGCAGTATTTT. The encoded protein is CASSDPSGSTDTQYF.